This TCR beta chain is from a study of human T cells and chemical hapten exposure. Overall study context: Upper inner arm skin measuring about 2 cm by about 2 cm received 2% DPC for sensitization. During the approximately 24-week study period, patients had diphenylcyclopropenone applied to the scalp every week.

There are 17 residues in the CDR3. CDR1 is SQVTM, CDR2 ANQGSEA, per germline. The germline V and J ends were trimmed by 2 bases and 3 bases, with 20 bases remaining between them. During construction of the library, unique molecular identifiers were attached to individual cDNA molecules for quantitative, reproducible TCR counting. TCRdb re-called the RACE reads through MiXCR, storing one row per CDR3 protein. Among roughly 110,000 distinct CDR3 sequences, about 12% were seen once, and the ten largest hold 1.5% to 2%. The time point here: pre-sensitization, week 0. Treatment here: therapeutic diphenylcyclopropenone sensitization with weekly scalp DPC. Patch tests were applied only after blood draws.

The rearrangement joins TRBV29-1 to TRBJ2-1; possible D gene TRBD2, 7 bases. This receptor was identified in a woman between 50 and 59 years old with alopecia areata. Some clones in this sample may be carry-over from other donors' samples. This specimen was whole blood, taken in connection with sensitization to the hapten diphenylcyclopropenone (DPC). CDR3 amino acids: CSVESPAYREGYNEQFF. The CDR3 bases are TGCAGCGTTGAATCCCCCGCTTACAGGGAGGGCTACAATGAGCAGTTCTTC.